A selection of T cell receptor beta chains follows, all from one sample in a study of Ad26.COV2.S vaccination and SARS-CoV-2 variants. The table came from immunoSEQ multiplex PCR; TCRdb's copy has only in-frame clones and leaves some out. The table lists more than 300,000 clones, around 84% of them singletons. Specimen: peripheral blood, collected in a trial of Ad26.COV2.S vaccine versus placebo. The receptors were sampled from a person between 18 and 59 years old who received the Ad26.COV2.S COVID-19 vaccine or a placebo. CDR3s include the opening cysteine and the closing phenylalanine or tryptophan. D genes are given only for firm matches. The size entry is marked missing in some rows and otherwise reads once, few, many or a size class.

D gene | clone size | J gene | V gene | CDR3 DNA | CDR3 protein
NA | NA | TRBJ1-1 | TRBV20-1 | TGCAGTGCAGGGTCGAACACTGAAGCTTTCTTT | CSAGSNTEAFF
NA | NA | TRBJ1-5 | TRBV2 | TGTGCCAGCAGTGATGGAAGAGAGACTTACAATCAGCCCCAGCATTTT | CASSDGRETYNQPQHF
NA | NA | TRBJ1-2 | TRBV7-8 | TGTGCCAGCAGCTTAGGGAGGCATGAGGCTAACTATGGCTACACCTTC | CASSLGRHEANYGYTF
NA | NA | TRBJ1-6 | TRBV27 | TGTGCCAGCAGTTTCAGGGGTAGTAATTCACCCCTCCACTTT | CASSFRGSNSPLHF
NA | NA | TRBJ1-1 | TRBV7-2 | TGTGCCAGCAGCTTATTTGGGGGGCGCCTGAACACTGAAGCTTTCTTT | CASSLFGGRLNTEAFF
NA | NA | TRBJ1-4 | TRBV7-9 | TGTGCCAGCAGCCCACCAGGGAGACAGACTAATGAAAAACTGTTTTTT | CASSPPGRQTNEKLFF
NA | NA | TRBJ2-1 | TRBV30 | TGTGCCTGGAGTGTAGGGCGAGCCTACAATGAGCAGTTCTTC | CAWSVGRAYNEQFF
TRBD2 | NA | TRBJ2-1 | TRBV18 | TGTGCCAGCTCACCACTAAGTTCCGGACTAGCGGGGAACAATGAGCAGTTCTTC | CASSPLSSGLAGNNEQFF
NA | NA | TRBJ2-7 | TRBV4-3 | TGCGCCAGCAGCCAAGATCCAGCGGCAAGCTCCTACGAGCAGTACTTC | CASSQDPAASSYEQYF
NA | NA | TRBJ1-6 | TRBV27 | TGTGCCAGCAGTTTGGTCCGCGAGATTTCACCCCTCCACTTT | CASSLVREISPLHF
NA | NA | TRBJ2-7 | TRBV11-2 | TGTGCCAGCAGCCCCCAGGGCTACGAGCAGTACTTC | CASSPQGYEQYF
NA | NA | TRBJ1-2 | TRBV30 | TGTGGGGGCTTGAAGGGTAACTATGGCTACACCTTC | CGGLKGNYGYTF
TRBD2 | NA | TRBJ2-3 | TRBV27 | TGTGCCAAAACCCATGGGACTAGCGGTAACACAGATACGCAGTATTTT | CAKTHGTSGNTDTQYF
NA | NA | TRBJ1-5 | TRBV6-2/TRBV6-3 | TGTGCCAGCAGTTACTCGCGGGTTCTAAGGAATCAGCCCCAGCATTTT | CASSYSRVLRNQPQHF
NA | NA | TRBJ1-2 | TRBV11-2 | TGTGCCAGCAGCTTAGGGGCAACCTATGGCTACACCTTC | CASSLGATYGYTF
NA | few | TRBJ2-7 | TRBV5-1 | TGCGCCAGCAGACCGGACGGACAAAGTTCCTACGAGCAGTACTTC | CASRPDGQSSYEQYF
TRBD2 | NA | TRBJ2-5 | TRBV5-1 | TGCGCCAGCAGCTTTGGCGGGGGGCCCCAAGAGACCCAGTACTTC | CASSFGGGPQETQYF
NA | NA | TRBJ1-6 | TRBV7-3 | TGTGCCAGCGGCCGACAGATTAATTCACCCCTCCACTTT | CASGRQINSPLHF
NA | NA | TRBJ2-7 | TRBV27 | TGTGCCAGCAGTAAAAGGGCGGGGTACGAGCAGTACTTC | CASSKRAGYEQYF